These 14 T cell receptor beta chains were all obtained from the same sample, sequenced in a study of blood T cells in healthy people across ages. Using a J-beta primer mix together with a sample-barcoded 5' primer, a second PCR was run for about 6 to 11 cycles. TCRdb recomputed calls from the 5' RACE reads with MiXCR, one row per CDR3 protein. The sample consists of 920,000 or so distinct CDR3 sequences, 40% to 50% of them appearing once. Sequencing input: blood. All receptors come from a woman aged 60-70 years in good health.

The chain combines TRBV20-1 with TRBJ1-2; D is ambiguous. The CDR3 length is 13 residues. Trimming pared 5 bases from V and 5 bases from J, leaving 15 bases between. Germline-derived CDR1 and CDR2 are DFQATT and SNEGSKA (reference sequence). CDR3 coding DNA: TGCAGTGCTGCAAAGGCGGGGATTTATGGCTACACCTTC. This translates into CSAAKAGIYGYTF.

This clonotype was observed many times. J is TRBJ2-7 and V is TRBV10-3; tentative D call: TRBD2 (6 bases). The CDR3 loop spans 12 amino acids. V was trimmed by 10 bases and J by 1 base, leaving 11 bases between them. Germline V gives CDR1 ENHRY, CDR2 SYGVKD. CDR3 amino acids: CASGTQSYEQYF. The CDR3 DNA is TGTGCCAGCGGGACTCAGTCCTACGAGCAGTACTTC.

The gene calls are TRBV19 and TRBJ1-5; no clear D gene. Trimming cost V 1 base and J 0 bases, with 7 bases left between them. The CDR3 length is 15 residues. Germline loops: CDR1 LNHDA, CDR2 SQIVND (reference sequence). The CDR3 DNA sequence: TGTGCCAGTAGTATAGGGGAGTATAGCAATCAGCCCCAGCATTTT. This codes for CASSIGEYSNQPQHF.

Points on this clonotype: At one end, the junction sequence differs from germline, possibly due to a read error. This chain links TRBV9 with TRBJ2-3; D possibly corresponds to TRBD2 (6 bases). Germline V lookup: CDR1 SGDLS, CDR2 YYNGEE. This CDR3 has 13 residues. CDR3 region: CVSSGSNGNTQYF. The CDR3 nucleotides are TGTGTCAGCAGCGGGTCCAATGGGAATACGCAGTATTTT.

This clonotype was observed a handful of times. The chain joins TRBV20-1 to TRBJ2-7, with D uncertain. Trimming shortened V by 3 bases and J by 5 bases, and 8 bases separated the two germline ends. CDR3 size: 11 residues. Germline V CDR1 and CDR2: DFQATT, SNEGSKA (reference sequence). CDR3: CSARYRNEQYF. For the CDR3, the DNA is TGCAGTGCTAGGTACAGAAACGAGCAGTACTTC.

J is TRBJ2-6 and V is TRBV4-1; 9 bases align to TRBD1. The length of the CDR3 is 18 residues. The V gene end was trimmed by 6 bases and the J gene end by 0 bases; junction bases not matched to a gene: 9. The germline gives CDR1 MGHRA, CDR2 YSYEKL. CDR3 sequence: CASRQTGGSISGANVLTF. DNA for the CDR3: TGCGCCAGCAGACAAACAGGGGGCTCTATCTCTGGGGCCAACGTCCTGACTTTC.

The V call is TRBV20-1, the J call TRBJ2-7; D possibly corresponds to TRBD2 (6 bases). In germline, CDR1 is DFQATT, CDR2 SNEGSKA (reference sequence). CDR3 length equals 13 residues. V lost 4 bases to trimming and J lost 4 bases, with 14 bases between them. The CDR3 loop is CSAIRPGVYEQYF. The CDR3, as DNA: TGCAGTGCTATCAGGCCGGGAGTGTACGAGCAGTACTTC.

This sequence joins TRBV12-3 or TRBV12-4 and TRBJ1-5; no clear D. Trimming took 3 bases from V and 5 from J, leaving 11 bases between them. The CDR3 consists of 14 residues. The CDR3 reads CASSFDKKDQPQHF. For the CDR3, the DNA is TGTGCCAGCAGTTTTGACAAAAAAGATCAGCCCCAGCATTTT.

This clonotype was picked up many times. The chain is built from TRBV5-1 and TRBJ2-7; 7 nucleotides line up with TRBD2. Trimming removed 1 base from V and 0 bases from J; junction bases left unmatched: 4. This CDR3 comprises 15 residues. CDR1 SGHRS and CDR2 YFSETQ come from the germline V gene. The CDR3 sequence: CASSLIGGSSYEQYF. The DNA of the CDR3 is TGCGCCAGCAGCTTGATCGGCGGGAGCTCCTACGAGCAGTACTTC. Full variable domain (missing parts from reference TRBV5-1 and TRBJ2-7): KAGVTQTPRYLIKTRGQQVTLSCSPISGHRSVSWYQQTPGQGLQFLFEYFSETQRNKGNFPGRFSGRQFSNSRSEMNVSTLELGDSALYLCASSLIGGSSYEQYFGPGTRLTVT.

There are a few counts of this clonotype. The CDR3 loop is CASSFQALTGTQYF. Written as DNA, the CDR3 is TGTGCCAGCAGTTTCCAGGCCCTGACCGGGACCCAGTACTTC. The gene calls are TRBV6-2 or TRBV6-3 and TRBJ2-5; no clear D. Germline V gene data show CDR1 as MNHEY and CDR2 as SVGEGT. V lost 4 bases, J lost 7 bases, and 16 bases lay in between. This CDR3 has 14 amino acids.

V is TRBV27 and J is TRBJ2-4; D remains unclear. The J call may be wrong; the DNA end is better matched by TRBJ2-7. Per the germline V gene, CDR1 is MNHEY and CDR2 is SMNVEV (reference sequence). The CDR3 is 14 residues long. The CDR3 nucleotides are TGTGCCAGCAGCCCCGGCAGGAACGGCTACGAGCAGTACTTC. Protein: CASSPGRNGYEQYF.

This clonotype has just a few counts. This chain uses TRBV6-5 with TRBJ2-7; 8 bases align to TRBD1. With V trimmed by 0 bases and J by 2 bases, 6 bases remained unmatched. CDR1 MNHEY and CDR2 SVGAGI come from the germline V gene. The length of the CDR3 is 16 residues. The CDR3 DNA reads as TGTGCCAGCAGTTACTCGGGGACAGGATATACCTACGAGCAGTACTTC. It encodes CASSYSGTGYTYEQYF.

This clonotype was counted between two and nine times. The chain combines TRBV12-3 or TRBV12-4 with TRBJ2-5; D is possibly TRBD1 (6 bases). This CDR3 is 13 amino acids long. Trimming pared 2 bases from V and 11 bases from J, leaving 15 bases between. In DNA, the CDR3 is TGTGCCAGCAGTTTATCAGGGGCGGATGAGCAGTACTTC. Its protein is CASSLSGADEQYF.

The CDR3 bases are TGTGCCACCAGTGAAGGGAACGAGCAGTACTTC. Residues: CATSEGNEQYF. The chain recombines TRBV24-1 with TRBJ2-5, with D unresolved. The closer fit of TRBJ2-7 to the DNA end suggests the J call may be wrong. From germline, CDR1 is KGHDR and CDR2 SFDVKD. CDR3 length: 11 amino acids.